These T cell receptor beta chains were read from a single sample in a study of blood T cell repertoires in COVID-19. The assay was immunoSEQ multiplex PCR, and TCRdb's table has in-frame clones only and misses some. The repertoire holds some 200,000 clones, with around 81% as singletons. Sequenced material: peripheral blood. These receptors were collected from a woman aged 70-85 years with acute or convalescent COVID-19. Each CDR3 is given with its conserved first and last residue. The D gene is left open where the match is weak. Size is omitted from some rows. Given values are once, few, many or a class for expanded clones.

clone size	D gene	V gene	J gene	CDR3 DNA	CDR3 protein
once	NA	TRBV3-1/TRBV3-2	TRBJ1-2	TGTGCCAGCAGCCAAGATGAGAGGGGCTACACCTTC	CASSQDERGYTF
once	NA	TRBV11-2	TRBJ2-7	TGTGCCAGCAGCTTAGGAGAAGGCAGGGGTTACGAGCAGTACTTC	CASSLGEGRGYEQYF
NA	TRBD1	TRBV2	TRBJ2-7	TGTGCCAGCAGTCCCCGGACAGGGGATTCCTACGAGCAGTACTTC	CASSPRTGDSYEQYF
NA	NA	TRBV30	TRBJ2-2	TGTGCCTGGATCCACGCCGGGAGTATGCGAACCGGGGAGCTGTTTTTT	CAWIHAGSMRTGELFF
NA	NA	TRBV4-2	TRBJ1-6	TGTGCCAGCAGGGGACTTCTCGGTTCACCCCTCCACTTT	CASRGLLGSPLHF
NA	NA	TRBV7-2	TRBJ2-3	TGTGCCAGCAGCTTAGGGTGGACTAGCACAGATACGCAGTATTTT	CASSLGWTSTDTQYF
few	NA	TRBV5-1	TRBJ2-7	TGCGCCAGCCGAGCGGGTCGGACGTACGAGCAGTACTTC	CASRAGRTYEQYF
NA	TRBD2	TRBV5-4	TRBJ2-7	TGTGCCAGCAGCTCCTCTAAGGCGGGAGGGTCCTACGAGCAGTACTTC	CASSSSKAGGSYEQYF
NA	TRBD2	TRBV13	TRBJ2-2	TGTGCCAGCAGCGGACTAGCCCCAGACACCGGGGAGCTGTTTTTT	CASSGLAPDTGELFF
once	NA	TRBV14	TRBJ2-5	TGTGCCAGCAGCCAAGGTACAATTAGGGGGGAGACCCAGTACTTC	CASSQGTIRGETQYF
NA	TRBD1	TRBV6-6	TRBJ1-1	TGTGCCAGCAGGAACGACAGGGTTGGTACTGAAGCTTTCTTT	CASRNDRVGTEAFF
few	NA	TRBV7-9	TRBJ1-1	TGTGCCAGCAGCTTAGGGGGGACACAGGGTACTGAAGCTTTCTTT	CASSLGGTQGTEAFF
NA	NA	TRBV9	TRBJ2-7	TGTGCCAGCAGCCTAGGGGCGGGGGCGTTAGCCTACGAGCAGTACTTC	CASSLGAGALAYEQYF
NA	NA	TRBV10-3	TRBJ1-2	TGTGCCATCAGTGGCAGAACTAACTATGGCTACACCTTC	CAISGRTNYGYTF
NA	NA	TRBV21-1	TRBJ1-1	TGTGCCAGCAGGGGGCGAGAGGACACTGAAGCTTTCTTT	CASRGREDTEAFF
NA	TRBD2	TRBV6-5	TRBJ2-1	TGTGCCAGCTATAGCGGGAGGGCGCTCAATGAGCAGTTCTTC	CASYSGRALNEQFF
once	TRBD1	TRBV5-4	TRBJ1-5	TGTGCCAGCAGCTTGGGCGGGACAGGGGGCAATCAGCCCCAGCATTTT	CASSLGGTGGNQPQHF
NA	TRBD2	TRBV25-1	TRBJ2-5	TGTGCCAGCAGCGGACTAGCGGGAGTACAGACCCAGTACTTC	CASSGLAGVQTQYF
NA	NA	TRBV5-1	TRBJ2-7	TGCGCCAGCAGCTTGGTACGGCGGGATGAGTACGAGCAGTACTTC	CASSLVRRDEYEQYF
NA	TRBD1	TRBV2	TRBJ1-5	TGTGCCAGCAGTGGGACAGGCCTTCAGCCCCAGCATTTT	CASSGTGLQPQHF
NA	TRBD2	TRBV30	TRBJ2-1	TGTGCCTGGAGTGTATTAGCGGGAGCCTACAATGAGCAGTTCTTC	CAWSVLAGAYNEQFF
NA	NA	TRBV10-3	TRBJ2-7	TGTGCCATCAGTGCAAACAGGGAATTATCCGACGAGCAGTACTTC	CAISANRELSDEQYF
few	NA	TRBV12-3/TRBV12-4	TRBJ2-6	TGTGCCAGCAGTCGTCCTGGGGCCAACGTCCTGACTTTC	CASSRPGANVLTF
NA	NA	TRBV6-2/TRBV6-3	TRBJ2-1	TGTGCCAGCAGTTACTCCGGGATGGACGTCCATGAGCAGTTCTTC	CASSYSGMDVHEQFF
NA	NA	TRBV2	TRBJ2-1	TGTGCCAGCACCCCCGGGAGCTCCTACAATGAGCAGTTCTTC	CASTPGSSYNEQFF
NA	NA	TRBV5-4	TRBJ2-3	TGTGCCAGCAGCTTGTCCAGCGAGACAGATACGCAGTATTTT	CASSLSSETDTQYF
NA	TRBD1	TRBV19	TRBJ2-4	TGTGCCAGTAGTATGAGGACAGGGGCGCTCCAACTAGCCAAAAACATTCAGTACTTC	CASSMRTGALQLAKNIQYF
NA	NA	TRBV7-9	TRBJ2-7	TGTGCCAGCAGCTCCGGGACCTACGAGCAGTACTTC	CASSSGTYEQYF
NA	TRBD1	TRBV30	TRBJ1-5	TGTGCCTGGAGTGTTCGCCAGAGCAGGGGGGTAGATCAGCCCCAGCATTTT	CAWSVRQSRGVDQPQHF
NA	TRBD2	TRBV10-3	TRBJ2-5	TGTGCCATCAGTGAGTCGAGCGGGAGCCCAGAGACCCAGTACTTC	CAISESSGSPETQYF
NA	NA	TRBV5-8	TRBJ1-1	TGTGCCAGCAGCTTGCAGGGCTCGGACACTGAAGCTTTCTTT	CASSLQGSDTEAFF
NA	NA	TRBV3-1/TRBV3-2	TRBJ2-3	TGTGCCAGCAGCCAAGCCCGGACTACTACAAGCACAGATACGCAGTATTTT	CASSQARTTTSTDTQYF
NA	TRBD1	TRBV3-1/TRBV3-2	TRBJ2-5	TGTGCCAGCAGCCAAGATTCCAGGGGGCGCGTGGAGACCCAGTACTTC	CASSQDSRGRVETQYF
NA	TRBD2	TRBV18	TRBJ2-5	TGTGCCAGCTCACTAGGACTAGCGGGATCCGAGACCCAGTACTTC	CASSLGLAGSETQYF